The clone carrying this T cell receptor (beta chain) was recorded many times. No antigen is known for it. The length of the CDR3 is 13 residues. The V end was cut by 5 bases, the J end by 7 bases, with 15 bases between. CDR1 and CDR2 from the germline V gene are MNHEY and SMNVEV (reference sequence). RNA transcripts provided the source from which TCR beta CDR3 regions were amplified. The HTBI primer set was used in a first-round RT-PCR of the TCR CDR3. TCRdb itself ran the multiplex PCR reads through MiXCR, one entry per CDR3 protein. The sample consists of roughly 640,000 distinct CDR3 sequences, approximately 15% of them appearing once. The data derive from a study of T cells in Graves' hyperthyroidism and ophthalmopathy. Broader study findings: Most expanded thyroid clonotypes above 0.001 also appeared in blood.

Patients with ophthalmopathy all had a Clinical Activity Score of at least 3, a NOSPECS grade of at least 4 and duration under 3 months. About 9.4 ml fresh peripheral blood yielded the PBMCs. The sequencing sample was made of blood. The chain uses TRBV27 and TRBJ2-7; the D call may be TRBD1 or TRBD2 (7 bases each). The sequence came from a woman in her forties with Graves' ophthalmopathy. The CDR3 reads CASSPRGGWEQYF. The CDR3 nucleotides are TGTGCCAGCAGTCCCAGGGGGGGGTGGGAGCAGTACTTC.